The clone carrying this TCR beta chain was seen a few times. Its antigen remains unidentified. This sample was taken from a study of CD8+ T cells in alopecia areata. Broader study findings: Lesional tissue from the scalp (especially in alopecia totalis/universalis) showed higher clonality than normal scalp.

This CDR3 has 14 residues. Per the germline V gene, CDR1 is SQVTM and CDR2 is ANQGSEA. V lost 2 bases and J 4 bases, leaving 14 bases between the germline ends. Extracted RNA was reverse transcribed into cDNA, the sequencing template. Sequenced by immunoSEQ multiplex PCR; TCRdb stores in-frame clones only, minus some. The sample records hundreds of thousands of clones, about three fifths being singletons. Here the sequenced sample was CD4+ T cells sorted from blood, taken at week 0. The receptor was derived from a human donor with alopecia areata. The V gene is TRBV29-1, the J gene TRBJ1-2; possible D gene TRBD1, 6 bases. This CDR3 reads CSVENGQGSYGYTF. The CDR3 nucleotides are TGCAGCGTTGAAAATGGCCAGGGGAGCTATGGCTACACCTTC.